The 9 T cell receptor beta chains reported below all come from one sample, sequenced in a study of radiation and T cells in renal cell carcinoma. The assay was immunoSEQ multiplex PCR, and TCRdb's table has in-frame clones only and misses some. The repertoire holds about 130,000 clones, with roughly 91% as singletons. Sample time point: blood 2 weeks post-SBRT. Regarding treatment: 15 Gy SBRT to primary tumor, nephrectomy 4 weeks later. This material consisted of blood, taken from a patient whose treatment included radiotherapy and nephrectomy. The receptors derive from a woman in her 70s with renal cell carcinoma.

The chain couples TRBV27 to TRBJ2-7; 9 nucleotides align to TRBD2. CDR3 size: 15 residues. The V segment lost 3 bases and the J segment 2 bases; nucleotides outside the gene matches: 5. Germline V gives CDR1 MNHEY, CDR2 SMNVEV (reference sequence). The CDR3 spells CASSFAAGGTYEQYF. The CDR3 DNA reads TGTGCCAGCAGTTTCGCAGCGGGGGGCACCTACGAGCAGTACTTC.

V usage is TRBV5-4 and J usage is TRBJ1-5; D perhaps matches TRBD1 (6 bases). This CDR3 has 18 residues. The V gene's germline CDR1 is SGHNT and CDR2 YYREEE (reference sequence). V dropped 0 bases and J dropped 2 bases, with 18 bases sitting between them. The CDR3 loop reads CASSLGGRGAVGNQPQHF. In DNA, the CDR3 is TGTGCCAGCAGCTTGGGGGGGCGAGGGGCAGTAGGCAATCAGCCCCAGCATTTT.

The genes are TRBV9 and TRBJ2-5, with 12 bases fitting TRBD2. V was pared by 0 bases and J by 4 bases, with 7 bases of the junction left unmatched. CDR1 is SGDLS and CDR2 is YYNGEE in the germline V gene. The CDR3 has 17 amino acids. The CDR3 DNA sequence: TGTGCCAGCAGCGTAGGAGCTAGCGGGGGGGCGGGAGAGACCCAGTACTTC. Protein: CASSVGASGGAGETQYF.

The V and J genes are TRBV9 and TRBJ1-1; weak D call: TRBD1 (5 bases). Trimming removed 0 bases from V and 5 bases from J, with 14 bases in between. The CDR3 extends over 15 amino acids. CDR1 is SGDLS and CDR2 is YYNGEE in the germline V gene. The CDR3 DNA is TGTGCCAGCAGCGTAGGTGGGGGAAAGGGGACTGAAGCTTTCTTT. Amino acid sequence: CASSVGGGKGTEAFF.

The rearrangement links TRBV18 to TRBJ2-5; TRBD2 aligns across 13 bases. In germline, CDR1 is KGHSH, CDR2 LQKENI. This CDR3 region has 16 residues. V gave up 5 bases and J gave up 3 bases; unmatched junction bases: 6. Here the CDR3 DNA reads TGTGCCAGCTCAACGGGACTAGCGGGGACTAAAGAGACCCAGTACTTC. It yields the protein CASSTGLAGTKETQYF.

This clone was seen only once. The CDR3 loop is CASRPQGSPYEQYF. CDR3 sequence (DNA): TGTGCCAGCAGACCCCAGGGCAGCCCCTACGAGCAGTACTTC. This chain uses TRBV27 with TRBJ2-7; tentatively, D is TRBD1 (5 bases). This CDR3 region has 14 residues. The germline V gene has CDR1 MNHEY and CDR2 SMNVEV (reference sequence). V shed 6 bases and J shed 2 bases, with 14 bases lying between them.

The chain combines TRBV15 with TRBJ1-2; weak D call: TRBD1 (5 bases). V was shortened by 2 bases and J by 7 bases, with 17 bases between the two germline ends. In germline, CDR1 is LNHNV, CDR2 YYDKDF (reference sequence). The CDR3 sequence is 15 residues long. DNA of the CDR3: TGTGCCACCAGCAGACCCCAATTGGGGCTCCGTGGCTACACCTTC. Protein sequence: CATSRPQLGLRGYTF.

The V gene is TRBV2, the J gene TRBJ1-2; no clear D. Trimming stripped 8 bases from V and 4 bases from J, with 14 bases between. The germline V gene has CDR1 SNHLY and CDR2 FYNNEI. The CDR3 has 13 residues. The CDR3 nucleotides are TGTGCCAGCCACGTGGGCTCGAGCTATGGCTACACCTTC. Encoded protein: CASHVGSSYGYTF.

The V gene is TRBV4-1, the J gene TRBJ1-6; 8 bases are a match to TRBD1. Germline-derived CDR1 and CDR2 are MGHRA and YSYEKL. V dropped 3 bases and J dropped 7; count of bases not matched to a gene: 14. This CDR3 spans 18 amino acids. The chain's CDR3 is CASSQDPDRGNYNSPLHF. The DNA of the CDR3 is TGCGCCAGCAGCCAGGACCCTGACAGGGGAAATTACAATTCACCCCTCCACTTT.